A selection of T cell receptor beta chains follows, all from one sample in a study of T cell responses to AZD1222 COVID-19 vaccine. TCRdb's table, derived via immunoSEQ multiplex PCR, lists solely in-frame clones and lacks some. This sample yields around 85,000 clones, of which roughly 90% are seen a single time; over 1.1% belongs to the top ten. The source material was peripheral blood, sampled 28 days after the second AZD1222 dose. Receptor source: an adult who received the AZD1222 COVID-19 vaccine. The CDR3 runs from the conserved cysteine through the conserved F or W. D genes are given only for firm matches. Some rows have no size entry. The others give once, few or many, or a class for an expanded clone.

j_call	d_call	clone_size	v_call	cdr3_nt	cdr3_aa
TRBJ1-1	NA	NA	TRBV6-5	TGTGCCAGCAGTCCCGAAGGGACGAAGAACACTGAAGCTTTCTTT	CASSPEGTKNTEAFF
TRBJ2-7	NA	NA	TRBV18	TGTGCCAGCTCACCTGGGGGAGAACCCTACGAGCAGTACTTC	CASSPGGEPYEQYF
TRBJ2-5	NA	NA	TRBV7-8	TGTGCCAGCAGCCCCCGGGAGGGGGCTGGAGAGACCCAGTACTTC	CASSPREGAGETQYF
TRBJ1-1	NA	NA	TRBV6-5	TGTGCCAGCAGTTACTCAAGCGGAATCGGCACTGAAGCTTTCTTT	CASSYSSGIGTEAFF
TRBJ2-3	NA	NA	TRBV7-3	TGTGCCAGCAGCCCCCGGGACCGAGGCAGGAATACGCAGTATTTT	CASSPRDRGRNTQYF
TRBJ2-7	NA	NA	TRBV5-4	TGTGCCAGCAGCTTGGAAAGCGCAGCTAGGGAGCAGTACTTC	CASSLESAAREQYF
TRBJ1-1	NA	NA	TRBV5-1	TGCGCCAGCAGCGGCTTGACGGGGAACACTGAAGCTTTCTTT	CASSGLTGNTEAFF
TRBJ2-1	TRBD2	once	TRBV28	TGTGCCAGCAGGTTTTTAGCGGGGGGGTCCTACAATGAGCAGTTCTTC	CASRFLAGGSYNEQFF
TRBJ1-5	TRBD1	NA	TRBV12-3/TRBV12-4	TGTGCCAGCGGCTCGACAGGGCGGGCGCCCCAGCATTTT	CASGSTGRAPQHF
TRBJ2-7	TRBD2	NA	TRBV25-1	TGTGCCAGCAGTGAATCGGGGGGTTCCTACGAGCAGTACTTC	CASSESGGSYEQYF
TRBJ2-1	TRBD2	NA	TRBV27	TGTGCCAGCAGTCCTCCACTAGCGGGGATTAGGGATGAGCAGTTCTTC	CASSPPLAGIRDEQFF
TRBJ1-5	NA	NA	TRBV3-1/TRBV3-2	TGTGCCAGCAGTCAAGGGGTGGATCAGCCCCAGCATTTT	CASSQGVDQPQHF
TRBJ2-7	TRBD2	NA	TRBV5-1	TGCGCCAGCAGGGAGGGACTAGCGGACTACGAGCAGTACTTC	CASREGLADYEQYF
TRBJ1-6	NA	NA	TRBV27	TGTGCCAGCACCAGGGGTGGGATCTATAATTCACCCCTCCACTTT	CASTRGGIYNSPLHF
TRBJ1-5	NA	NA	TRBV28	TGTGCCAGCAGCCTTCAGGGGCAGAGCAATCAGCCCCAGCATTTT	CASSLQGQSNQPQHF
TRBJ2-7	NA	NA	TRBV7-2	TGTGCCAGCAGCAACCGGAAAATGTCCTACGAGCAGTACTTC	CASSNRKMSYEQYF
TRBJ2-5	NA	NA	TRBV5-5	TGTGCCAGCAGCTTGTCCCCGGGACCAAAAGAGACCCAGTACTTC	CASSLSPGPKETQYF
TRBJ1-2	TRBD1	NA	TRBV9	TGTGCCAGCAGCCCAAACACAGGGGGCAATGGCTACACCTTC	CASSPNTGGNGYTF
TRBJ1-5	NA	NA	TRBV6-6	TGTGCCAGCAACTTCGGGGGCGAGGATCAGCCCCAGCATTTT	CASNFGGEDQPQHF
TRBJ2-3	TRBD2	once	TRBV18	TGTGCCAGCTCACCACGGGGCAGAGTAGCGGGGGGCACAGATACGCAGTATTTT	CASSPRGRVAGGTDTQYF
TRBJ2-7	NA	NA	TRBV28	TGTGCCAGCAGTCTCTCTACCACCAGGTCCGAGCAGTACTTC	CASSLSTTRSEQYF
TRBJ1-2	NA	NA	TRBV20-1	TGCAGTGCCCGAGGGACCTATGGCTACACCTTC	CSARGTYGYTF
TRBJ1-1	TRBD1	NA	TRBV19	TGTGCCAGTAGTACTCAGGGGGCCACTGAAGCTTTCTTT	CASSTQGATEAFF
TRBJ1-1	NA	NA	TRBV11-2	TGTGCCAGCAGCTTAGTAGGACGATCCAACACTGAAGCTTTCTTT	CASSLVGRSNTEAFF
TRBJ2-4	NA	NA	TRBV7-9	TGTGCCAGCAGCTTTTCCCTGGACGGCATTCAGTACTTC	CASSFSLDGIQYF
TRBJ2-1	NA	NA	TRBV29-1	TGCAGCTCCGAGGGGGGGTGGAATGAGCAGTTCTTC	CSSEGGWNEQFF
TRBJ1-4	TRBD1	NA	TRBV6-1	TGTGCCAGCAGTGAACCCGGACAGGGGCACGAAAAACTGTTTTTT	CASSEPGQGHEKLFF
TRBJ2-2	TRBD1	NA	TRBV24-1	TGTGCCACCAGTCTCGGACAGGGGGGAGGATCGAACACCGGGGAGCTGTTTTTT	CATSLGQGGGSNTGELFF
TRBJ1-2	NA	NA	TRBV28	TGTGCCAGCAGTTTAATGAGGGATGGTTACACCTTC	CASSLMRDGYTF
TRBJ2-1	NA	NA	TRBV4-2	TGTGCCAGCAGCCAGACAGCGGCAAATGAGCAGTTCTTC	CASSQTAANEQFF
TRBJ2-7	NA	NA	TRBV29-1	TGCAGCGCAGGGCCGGCCGGCGAGCAGTACTTC	CSAGPAGEQYF
TRBJ2-7	NA	NA	TRBV6-5	TGTGCCAGCAGCGGCCGGCTGGACTACGAGCAGTACTTC	CASSGRLDYEQYF
TRBJ1-1	NA	NA	TRBV11-2	TGTGCCAGCAGCTTTGGGACGAACACTGAAGCTTTCTTT	CASSFGTNTEAFF
TRBJ1-4	NA	once	TRBV4-1	TGCGCCAGCAGCCAGTGGGCCGCGTTACGTGAAAAACTGTTTTTT	CASSQWAALREKLFF
TRBJ1-3	NA	NA	TRBV30	TGTGCCTGGAGTGAGACAGTCTCTGGAAACACCATATATTTT	CAWSETVSGNTIYF
TRBJ2-3	TRBD2	once	TRBV7-2	TGTGCCAGCAGGTCTCAGCGGGGGAGAACAGATACGCAGTATTTT	CASRSQRGRTDTQYF
TRBJ1-2	NA	NA	TRBV6-5	TGTGCCAGCATATCCGGGACGTCAATCTATGGCTACACCTTC	CASISGTSIYGYTF
TRBJ1-2	NA	NA	TRBV28	TGTGCCAGCAGTTTCGGGTCATCGTTGATCTATGGCTACACCTTC	CASSFGSSLIYGYTF
TRBJ1-3	NA	NA	TRBV6-5	TGTGCCAGCAGAGCCGGAAACACCATATATTTT	CASRAGNTIYF
TRBJ1-1	NA	NA	TRBV18	TGTGCCAGCTCACGCGACACATTGAACACTGAAGCTTTCTTT	CASSRDTLNTEAFF
TRBJ2-2	NA	NA	TRBV5-8	TGTGCCAGCAGCTTCCGCGTGAGGGGCACCGGGGAGCTGTTTTTT	CASSFRVRGTGELFF
TRBJ1-1	NA	NA	TRBV5-4	TGTGCCAGCAGCCCCCAGGACACTGAAGCTTTCTTT	CASSPQDTEAFF
TRBJ1-1	TRBD1	few	TRBV12-3/TRBV12-4	TGTGCCAGCCGGGGACAGTCGAACACTGAAGCTTTCTTT	CASRGQSNTEAFF
TRBJ2-7	NA	NA	TRBV10-1	TGCGCCAGCAGATGTCAGGCGAGCTCCTACGAGCAGTACTTC	CASRCQASSYEQYF